This TCR beta chain is from a study of STAT3 mutations in large granular lymphocyte leukemia. Study-wide findings and caveats: In T-cell large granular lymphocyte leukemia, about half of patients showed multiple immunodominant subclonotypes. In several patients, dominant TCR clone burden exceeded STAT3 mutant burden, suggesting STAT3 mutation arose secondarily.

Concerning this clone itself: Its target is not known.

This CDR3 has 14 residues. Germline loops: CDR1 SQVTM, CDR2 ANQGSEA. V lost 4 bases and J 0 bases, leaving 12 bases between the germline ends. Average productive template count per sample was 40,000 to 45,000. Assay: immunoSEQ multiplex PCR; the TCRdb copy retains only in-frame clones and omits some. The sample yields about 9,700 clones, around nine tenths seen once. The clonotype was recovered from a man aged 60-69 years with T-cell large granular lymphocyte leukemia. Some clones in this sample may be carry-over from other donors' samples. Source material: peripheral blood mononuclear cells. The V gene is TRBV29-1, the J gene TRBJ1-1; no definite D call. The CDR3 spells CSVGVLGLNTEAFF. The CDR3 DNA follows: TGCAGCGTTGGGGTTCTGGGGTTGAACACTGAAGCTTTCTTT. Supplemented by reference TRBV29-1 and TRBJ1-1, the full variable domain reads SAVISQKPSRDICQRGTSLTIQCQVDSQVTMMFWYRQQPGQSLTLIATANQGSEATYESGFVIDKFPISRPNLTFSTLTVSNMSPEDSSIYLCSVGVLGLNTEAFFGQGTRLTVV.